Following are 9 T cell receptor beta chains from one sample sequenced in a study of blood T cell repertoires in COVID-19 (dated by TCRdb to about 2020). The library was produced with the immunoSEQ multiplex PCR assay. TCRdb holds this immuneACCESS table with in-frame rearrangements only. Some clones are missing; in checked studies, unresolved V genes explain under half, and the rest has no known cause. This sample is represented by roughly 260,000 clones; 80% to 90% of them were singletons. The biggest ten clones account for 3.5% to 4% of the sample. The sequencing sample was made of PBMCs or T cells enriched from blood (not recorded which). The receptors derive from a woman aged 40 to 49 who had been exposed to COVID-19.

Worth noting for this clone: The sample carries other DNA sequences with the same CDR3. The chain joins TRBV7-2 to TRBJ1-3, with D possibly TRBD1 on 6 matching bases. The germline V gene has CDR1 SGHTA and CDR2 FQGNSA. This CDR3 has 15 amino acids. Trimming removed 3 bases from V and 0 bases from J, with 9 bases in between. In DNA, the CDR3 is TGTGCCAGCAGCTTGGGGGCGAGCTCTGGAAACACCATATATTTT. Translation gives CASSLGASSGNTIYF.

The V and J genes are TRBV24-1 and TRBJ2-2; tentatively, D is TRBD1 (6 bases). The CDR3 extends over 17 amino acids. Germline V gene data show CDR1 as KGHDR and CDR2 as SFDVKD. V was trimmed by 3 bases and J by 4 bases, leaving 17 bases between them. The CDR3 protein is CATSDPGQRLFTGELFF. The DNA for the CDR3 is TGTGCCACCAGTGATCCCGGACAGAGACTGTTCACCGGGGAGCTGTTTTTT.

The V and J genes are TRBV6-6 and TRBJ1-3; D not certain. With 7 bases removed from V and 4 bases from J, the gap between germline ends came to 11 bases. The CDR3 covers 13 residues. Germline-derived CDR1 and CDR2 are MNHNY and SVGAGI (reference sequence). In DNA form, the CDR3 reads TGTGCCAGCACTTCGCGGGGAGGAAACACCATATATTTT. This encodes CASTSRGGNTIYF.

This chain uses TRBV10-2 with TRBJ2-1; TRBD1 matches 9 bases. The trim removed 2 bases at V and 7 bases at J, leaving 9 bases unmatched. The CDR3 has 16 residues. Germline lookup yields CDR1 WSHSY and CDR2 SAAADI. CDR3 coding DNA: TGCGCCAGCAGTGAGCCCAACAGGGGGCAGGGGAATGAGCAGTTCTTC. It yields the protein CASSEPNRGQGNEQFF.

The DNA of the CDR3 is TGTGCCAGCAGCTCCAAGACTAGCGGGGGGCGCAATGAGCAGTTCTTC. It yields the protein CASSSKTSGGRNEQFF. The V gene is TRBV5-4, the J gene TRBJ2-1; the match to TRBD2 covers 13 bases. The CDR3 has 16 amino acids. CDR1 is SGHNT and CDR2 is YYREEE in the germline V gene (reference sequence). V lost 3 bases, J lost 6 bases, and 6 bases stayed unmatched.

V and J are TRBV19 and TRBJ1-1; D perhaps matches TRBD1 (5 bases). Germline-derived CDR1 and CDR2 are LNHDA and SQIVND (reference sequence). V lost 9 bases and J lost 2, with 13 bases in between. This CDR3 is 13 amino acids long. CDR3 region: CASHVGGNTEAFF. In nucleotides, the CDR3 is TGTGCCAGCCACGTGGGGGGTAACACTGAAGCTTTCTTT.

The chain couples TRBV7-9 to TRBJ1-1; D is unclear. This CDR3 has 13 amino acids. Germline assignment: CDR1 SEHNR and CDR2 FQNEAQ (reference sequence). Trimming stripped 10 bases from V and 6 bases from J, with 18 bases between. The CDR3 bases are TGTGCCATCCGAGAGCGCGACGAGCCTGAAGCTTTCTTT. Its translation: CAIRERDEPEAFF. Combining the CDR3 with reference TRBV7-9 and TRBJ1-1 gives the whole variable domain DTGVSQNPRHKITKRGQNVTFRCDPISEHNRLYWYRQTLGQGPEFLTYFQNEAQLEKSRLLSDRFSAERPKGSFSTLEIQRTEQGDSAMYLCAIRERDEPEAFFGQGTRLTVV.

This sequence joins TRBV12-3 or TRBV12-4 and TRBJ1-1; D unclear. The V end lost 3 bases, the J end lost 11 bases, and 10 bases lay between the germline ends. This CDR3 comprises 11 residues. CDR3 in amino acids: CASSFSLRAFF. The CDR3 region has the DNA TGTGCCAGCAGTTTTAGTCTCAGGGCTTTCTTT.

The CDR3 nucleotides read TGTGCCAGCAGTGAAGCCCCGGGTCCCCAACATGGCTACACCTTC. Its protein is CASSEAPGPQHGYTF. The chain couples TRBV2 to TRBJ1-2; D not certain. The CDR3 spans 15 residues. Germline loops: CDR1 SNHLY, CDR2 FYNNEI. V shed 0 bases and J shed 6 bases, with 14 bases lying between them.